The source of this T cell receptor (beta chain) is a study of T-cell reconstitution after alpha-beta-depleted transplantation in children (dated by TCRdb to the mid-2010s). With respect to the entire study: Using TCR repertoire profiling, the study quantitatively followed how T-cell immune reconstitution unfolded in children after TCRalphabeta/CD19-depleted allogeneic hematopoietic cell transplantation. Summary of the overall study and its limitations: About two months after transplant, the apparently early recovery of alphabetaT-cell counts reportedly depended on just several hundred clones that had expanded rapidly and came from non-depleted graft cells. Over the following months the frequencies of hyperexpanded clones went down, and after one year T-cell counts and TCRbeta diversity were mostly credited to newly produced T cells. In some patients, the high TCRbeta diversity seen at day 60 was put down to recipient T cells and intrathymic progenitors that had survived conditioning.

As for this clonotype: What antigen it recognizes has not been identified. No base quality information exists; no much larger clone differs at one position.

The CDR3 holds 15 amino acids from the cysteine to the phenylalanine. CDR3 DNA is the only sequence kept; it has 45 bases, read in frame from the first base. V is clipped by 4 bases and J by 2 bases, and the sequence between their germline boundaries is 15 bases long. CDR1 and CDR2 were assigned from the germline V gene as LGHNA and YSLEER. Explained via the paper, the treatment or condition label denotes: allogeneic hematopoietic cell transplantation with graft depleted of TCRalphabeta T cells and CD19 B cells. The children who served as transplant recipients had been given grafts of TCRalphabeta/CD19-depleted allogeneic hematopoietic cells. The protocol used for the library was PCR. Data came from an Illumina HiSeq 2500. TCR libraries were prepared with molecular barcoding, using unique molecular identifiers to normalize TCRbeta repertoire quantification. In TCRdb, the public reads were trimmed at Q25 with fastp and aligned with MiXCR, with productive beta chains retained. Entries that share a CDR3 protein sequence are merged under the most common genes and DNA. The sample records about 580,000 distinct CDR3 sequences, 23% of which are singletons. The ten largest account for roughly an eighth of the sample.

The V and J genes are TRBV4-3 and TRBJ2-7; the D gene is perhaps TRBD1, on 6 matching bases. The TCR sequence derives from a boy younger than two who had a stem cell transplant for acute myeloid leukemia, so the T cells may come from the graft donor. Sequencing was performed on PBMCs, mostly from graft donor cells, taken 360 days after TCRalphabeta/CD19-depleted stem cell transplant. The DNA reads as follows: TGCGCCAGCAGCCTGGAGACAGGCCTGACCTACGAGCAGTACTTC. The translation is CASSLETGLTYEQYF.